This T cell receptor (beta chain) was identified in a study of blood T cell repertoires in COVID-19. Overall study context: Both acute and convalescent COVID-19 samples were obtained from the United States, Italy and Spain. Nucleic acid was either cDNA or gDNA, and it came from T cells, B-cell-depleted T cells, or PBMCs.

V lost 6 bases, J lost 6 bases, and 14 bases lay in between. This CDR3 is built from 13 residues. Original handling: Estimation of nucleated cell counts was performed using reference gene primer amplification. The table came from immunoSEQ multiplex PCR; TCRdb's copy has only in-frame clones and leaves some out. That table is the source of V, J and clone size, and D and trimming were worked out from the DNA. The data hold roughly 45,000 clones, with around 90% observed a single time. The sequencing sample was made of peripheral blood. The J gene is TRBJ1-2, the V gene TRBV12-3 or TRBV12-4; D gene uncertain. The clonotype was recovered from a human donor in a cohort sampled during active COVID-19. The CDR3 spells CASSLEVVNGYTF. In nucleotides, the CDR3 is TGTGCCAGCAGCCTCGAGGTCGTGAATGGCTACACCTTC.